This TCR beta chain was recorded in a study of memory CD4+ T cells and cytomegalovirus serostatus. Single viable CD3+CD4+CD8-CD45RO+ cells were sorted as the memory CD4+ T cells. Donors' CMV status reflects serum IgG against pp150, pp28, p38, p52. Generated by immunoSEQ multiplex PCR, the TCRdb table keeps only in-frame clones and is missing some. This sample carries about 73,000 clones, around 78% of them seen once, and the ten largest clones take approximately 2.4%. The CDR3 consists of 13 residues. Trimming cost V 2 bases and J 10 bases; bases outside gene matches: 7. The germline V gene encodes CDR1 WNHNN and CDR2 SYGVQD (reference sequence).

The sequencing input was memory CD4+ T cells from blood. The chain links TRBV10-1 to TRBJ1-1, with 7 bases lining up with TRBD1. The sequence derives from an adult in good health and CMV-seropositive. This chain's CDR3 is CASSENSNRGAFF. The DNA for the CDR3 is TGCGCCAGCAGTGAGAATTCTAACAGGGGAGCTTTCTTT.